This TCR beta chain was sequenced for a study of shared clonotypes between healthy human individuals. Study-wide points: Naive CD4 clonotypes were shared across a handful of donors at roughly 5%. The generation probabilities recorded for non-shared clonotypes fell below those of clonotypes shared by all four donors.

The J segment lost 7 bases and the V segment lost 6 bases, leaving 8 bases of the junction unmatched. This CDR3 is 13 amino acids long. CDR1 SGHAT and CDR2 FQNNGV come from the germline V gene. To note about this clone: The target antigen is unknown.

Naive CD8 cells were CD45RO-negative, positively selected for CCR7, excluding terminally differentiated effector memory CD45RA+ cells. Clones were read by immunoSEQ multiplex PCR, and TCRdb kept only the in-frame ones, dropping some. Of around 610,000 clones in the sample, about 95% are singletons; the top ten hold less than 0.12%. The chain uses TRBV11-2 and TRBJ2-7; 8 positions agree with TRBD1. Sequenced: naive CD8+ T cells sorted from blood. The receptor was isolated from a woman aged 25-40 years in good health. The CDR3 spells CASRRTGTGEQYF. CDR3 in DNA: TGTGCCAGCAGGCGGACAGGGACGGGAGAGCAGTACTTC.